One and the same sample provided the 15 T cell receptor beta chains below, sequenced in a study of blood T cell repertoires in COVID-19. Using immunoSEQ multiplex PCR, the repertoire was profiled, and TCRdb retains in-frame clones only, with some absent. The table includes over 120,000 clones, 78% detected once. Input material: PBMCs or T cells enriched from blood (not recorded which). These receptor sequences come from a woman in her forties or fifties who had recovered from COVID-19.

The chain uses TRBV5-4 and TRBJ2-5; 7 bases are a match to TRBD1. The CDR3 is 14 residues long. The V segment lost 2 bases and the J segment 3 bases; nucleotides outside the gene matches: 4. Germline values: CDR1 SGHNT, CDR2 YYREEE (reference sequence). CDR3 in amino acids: CASSFGTEKETQYF. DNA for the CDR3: TGTGCCAGCAGCTTCGGGACAGAAAAAGAGACCCAGTACTTC.

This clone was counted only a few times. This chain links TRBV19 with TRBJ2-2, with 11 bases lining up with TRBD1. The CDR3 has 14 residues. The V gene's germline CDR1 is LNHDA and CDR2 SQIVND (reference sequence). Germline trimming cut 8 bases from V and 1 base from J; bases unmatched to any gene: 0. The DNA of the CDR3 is TGTGCCAGTGGGACAGGGGGGAACACCGGGGAGCTGTTTTTT. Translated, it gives CASGTGGNTGELFF.

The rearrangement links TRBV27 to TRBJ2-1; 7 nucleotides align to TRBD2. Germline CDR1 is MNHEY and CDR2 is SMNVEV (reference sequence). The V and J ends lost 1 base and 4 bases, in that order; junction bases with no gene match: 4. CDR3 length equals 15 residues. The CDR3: CASSLWGGGYNEQFF. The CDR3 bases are TGTGCCAGCAGTTTATGGGGCGGGGGATACAATGAGCAGTTCTTC.

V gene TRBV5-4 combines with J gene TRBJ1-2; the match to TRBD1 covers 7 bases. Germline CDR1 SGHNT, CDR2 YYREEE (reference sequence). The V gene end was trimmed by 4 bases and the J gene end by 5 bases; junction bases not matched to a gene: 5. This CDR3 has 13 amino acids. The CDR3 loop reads CASSETGIYGYTF. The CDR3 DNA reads TGTGCCAGCAGCGAGACAGGGATTTATGGCTACACCTTC. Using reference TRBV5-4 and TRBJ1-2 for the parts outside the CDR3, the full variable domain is ETGVTQSPTHLIKTRGQQVTLRCSSQSGHNTVSWYQQALGQGPQFIFQYYREEENGRGNFPPRFSGLQFPNYSSELNVNALELDDSALYLCASSETGIYGYTFGSGTRLTVV.

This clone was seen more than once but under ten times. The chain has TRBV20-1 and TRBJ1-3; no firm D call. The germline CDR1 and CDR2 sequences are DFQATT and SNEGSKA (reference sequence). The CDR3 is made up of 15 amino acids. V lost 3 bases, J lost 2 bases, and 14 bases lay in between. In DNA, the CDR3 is TGCAGTGCTAGTCCCGGGGTAGGGACTGGAAACACCATATATTTT. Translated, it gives CSASPGVGTGNTIYF.

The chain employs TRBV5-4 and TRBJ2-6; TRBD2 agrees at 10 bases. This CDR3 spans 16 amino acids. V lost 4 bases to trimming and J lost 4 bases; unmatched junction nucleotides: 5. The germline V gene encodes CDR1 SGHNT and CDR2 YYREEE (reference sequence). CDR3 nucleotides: TGTGCCAGCAGCCCCCTAGCGGGGGACGGGGCCAACGTCCTGACTTTC. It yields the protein CASSPLAGDGANVLTF. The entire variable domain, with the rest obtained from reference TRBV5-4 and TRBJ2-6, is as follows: ETGVTQSPTHLIKTRGQQVTLRCSSQSGHNTVSWYQQALGQGPQFIFQYYREEENGRGNFPPRFSGLQFPNYSSELNVNALELDDSALYLCASSPLAGDGANVLTFGAGSRLTVL.

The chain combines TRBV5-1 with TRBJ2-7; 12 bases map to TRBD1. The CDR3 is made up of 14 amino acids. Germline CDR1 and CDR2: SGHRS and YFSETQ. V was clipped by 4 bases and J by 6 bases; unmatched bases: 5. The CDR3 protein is CASSDGTGGGEQYF. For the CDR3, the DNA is TGCGCCAGCAGCGACGGGACAGGGGGCGGCGAGCAGTACTTC.

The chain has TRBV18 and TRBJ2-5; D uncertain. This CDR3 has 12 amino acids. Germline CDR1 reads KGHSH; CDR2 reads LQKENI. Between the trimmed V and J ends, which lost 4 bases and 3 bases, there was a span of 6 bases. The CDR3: CASSRAEETQYF. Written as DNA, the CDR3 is TGTGCCAGCTCACGGGCAGAAGAGACCCAGTACTTC.

This CDR3 is CAWNAGGGYGYTF. CDR3 nucleotides: TGTGCCTGGAACGCGGGGGGCGGCTATGGCTACACCTTC. The rearrangement links TRBV30 to TRBJ1-2; a weak D match, TRBD1 (6 bases). Trimming removed 4 bases from V and 4 bases from J, with 13 bases in between. CDR1 is GTSNPN and CDR2 is SVGIG in the germline V gene (reference sequence). The CDR3 contains 13 residues.

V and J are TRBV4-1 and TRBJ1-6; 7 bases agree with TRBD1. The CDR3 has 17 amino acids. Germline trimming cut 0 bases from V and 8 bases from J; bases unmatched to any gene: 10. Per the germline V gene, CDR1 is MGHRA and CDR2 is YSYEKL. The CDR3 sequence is CASSQDRDSLSHSPLHF. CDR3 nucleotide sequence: TGCGCCAGCAGCCAAGATCGGGACAGCCTTTCTCATTCACCCCTCCACTTT.

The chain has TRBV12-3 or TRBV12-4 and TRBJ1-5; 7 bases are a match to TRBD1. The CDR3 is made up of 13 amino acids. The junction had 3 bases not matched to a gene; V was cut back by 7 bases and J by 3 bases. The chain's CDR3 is CASKGQPNQPQHF. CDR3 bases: TGTGCCAGCAAGGGACAGCCCAATCAGCCCCAGCATTTT.

CDR3 DNA: TGTGCCAGCAGTTTGCTTGCGGACAGCCTGGCCACCGGGGAGCTGTTTTTT. It codes for CASSLLADSLATGELFF. V and J are TRBV28 and TRBJ2-2; possible D gene TRBD1, 6 bases. The length of the CDR3 is 17 residues. Germline V lookup: CDR1 MDHEN, CDR2 SYDVKM. Trimming took 3 bases from V and 4 from J, leaving 18 bases between them.

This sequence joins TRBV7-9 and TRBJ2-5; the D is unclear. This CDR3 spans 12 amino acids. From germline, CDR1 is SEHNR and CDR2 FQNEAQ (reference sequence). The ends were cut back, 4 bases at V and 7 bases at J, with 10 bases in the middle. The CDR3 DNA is TGTGCCAGCAGCTACCCTCGCGGGACCCAGTACTTC. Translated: CASSYPRGTQYF.

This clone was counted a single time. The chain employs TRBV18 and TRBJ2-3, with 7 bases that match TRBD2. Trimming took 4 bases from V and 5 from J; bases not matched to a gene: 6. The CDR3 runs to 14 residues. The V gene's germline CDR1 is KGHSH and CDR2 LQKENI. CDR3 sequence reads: CASSQTSQGDTQYF. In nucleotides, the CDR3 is TGTGCCAGCTCACAGACTAGCCAGGGAGATACGCAGTATTTT. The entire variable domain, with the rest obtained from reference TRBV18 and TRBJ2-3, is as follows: NAGVMQNPRHLVRRRGQEARLRCSPMKGHSHVYWYRQLPEEGLKFMVYLQKENIIDESGMPKERFSAEFPKEGPSILRIQQVVRGDSAAYFCASSQTSQGDTQYFGPGTRLTVL.

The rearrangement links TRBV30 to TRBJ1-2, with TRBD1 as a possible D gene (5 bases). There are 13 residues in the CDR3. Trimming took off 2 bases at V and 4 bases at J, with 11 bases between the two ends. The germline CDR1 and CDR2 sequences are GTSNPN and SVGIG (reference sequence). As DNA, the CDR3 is TGTGCCTGGAGTAGAGACAGCAGCTATGGCTACACCTTC. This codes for CAWSRDSSYGYTF.